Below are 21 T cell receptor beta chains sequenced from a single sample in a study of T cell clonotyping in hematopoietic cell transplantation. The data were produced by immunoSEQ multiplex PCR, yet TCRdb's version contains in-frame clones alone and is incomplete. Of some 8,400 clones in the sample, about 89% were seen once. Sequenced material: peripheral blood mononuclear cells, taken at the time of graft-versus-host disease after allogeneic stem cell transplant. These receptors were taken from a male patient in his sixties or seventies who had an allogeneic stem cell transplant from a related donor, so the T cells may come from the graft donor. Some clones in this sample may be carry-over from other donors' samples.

CDR3 nucleotide sequence: TGTGCCAGCAGTCGGGACAGGATTAGACTCGAGCAGTACTTC. Residues: CASSRDRIRLEQYF. The chain recombines TRBV6-6 with TRBJ2-7; 8 bases match TRBD1. Trimming removed 5 bases from V and 6 bases from J; junction bases left unmatched: 9. The germline CDR1 and CDR2 sequences are MNHNY and SVGAGI (reference sequence). This CDR3 has 14 amino acids.

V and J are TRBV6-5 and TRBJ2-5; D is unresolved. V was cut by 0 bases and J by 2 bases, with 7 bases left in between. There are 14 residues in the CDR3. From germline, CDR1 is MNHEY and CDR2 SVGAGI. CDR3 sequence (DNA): TGTGCCAGCAGTTACTCCGGGCAGCAAGAGACCCAGTACTTC. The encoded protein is CASSYSGQQETQYF.

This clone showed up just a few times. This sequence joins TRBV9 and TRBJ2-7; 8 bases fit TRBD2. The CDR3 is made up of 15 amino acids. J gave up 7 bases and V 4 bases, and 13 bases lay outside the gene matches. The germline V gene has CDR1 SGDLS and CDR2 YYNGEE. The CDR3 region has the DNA TGTGCCAGCAGCCCTCCCGGGGGGGGAGCAGCGGAGCAGTACTTC. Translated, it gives CASSPPGGGAAEQYF.

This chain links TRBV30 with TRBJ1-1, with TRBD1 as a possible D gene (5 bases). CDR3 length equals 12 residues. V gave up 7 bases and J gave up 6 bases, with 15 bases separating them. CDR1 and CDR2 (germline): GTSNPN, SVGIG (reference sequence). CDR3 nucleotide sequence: TGTGCCTACTCGAGGCAGGGTGCTGAAGCTTTCTTT. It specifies CAYSRQGAEAFF. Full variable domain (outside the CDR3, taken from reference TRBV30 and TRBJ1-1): SQTIHQWPATLVQPVGSPLSLECTVEGTSNPNLYWYRQAAGRGLQLLFYSVGIGQISSEVPQNLSASRPQDRQFILSSKKLLLSDSGFYLCAYSRQGAEAFFGQGTRLTVV.

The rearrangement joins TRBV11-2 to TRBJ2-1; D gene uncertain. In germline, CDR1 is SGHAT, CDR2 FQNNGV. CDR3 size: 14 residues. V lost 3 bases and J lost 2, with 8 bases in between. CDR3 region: CASSLAGTYNEQFF. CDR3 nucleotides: TGTGCCAGCAGCTTGGCTGGGACCTACAATGAGCAGTTCTTC.

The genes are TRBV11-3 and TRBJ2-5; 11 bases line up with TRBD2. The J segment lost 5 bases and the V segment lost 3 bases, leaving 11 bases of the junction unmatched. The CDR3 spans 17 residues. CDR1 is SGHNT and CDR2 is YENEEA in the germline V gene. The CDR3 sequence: CASSLDLAGGARETQYF. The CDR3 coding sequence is TGTGCCAGCAGCTTGGACTTAGCGGGGGGGGCCCGGGAGACCCAGTACTTC.

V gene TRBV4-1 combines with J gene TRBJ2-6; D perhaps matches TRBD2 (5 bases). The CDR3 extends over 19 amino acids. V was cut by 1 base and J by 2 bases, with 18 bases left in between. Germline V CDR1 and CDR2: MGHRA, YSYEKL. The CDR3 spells CASSQALLRAGPGANVLTF. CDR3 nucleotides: TGCGCCAGCAGCCAAGCGCTTTTAAGGGCGGGCCCTGGGGCCAACGTCCTGACTTTC.

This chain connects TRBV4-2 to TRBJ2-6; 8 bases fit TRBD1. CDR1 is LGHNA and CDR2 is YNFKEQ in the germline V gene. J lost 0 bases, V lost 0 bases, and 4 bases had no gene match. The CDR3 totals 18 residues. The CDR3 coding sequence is TGTGCCAGCAGCCAAGACCGGACAGGGAGCTCTGGGGCCAACGTCCTGACTTTC. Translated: CASSQDRTGSSGANVLTF.

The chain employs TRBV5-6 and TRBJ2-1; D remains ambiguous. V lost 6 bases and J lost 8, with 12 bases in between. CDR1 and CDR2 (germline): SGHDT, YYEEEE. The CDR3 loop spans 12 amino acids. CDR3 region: CASNWLGDEQFF. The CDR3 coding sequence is TGTGCCAGCAACTGGCTTGGAGATGAGCAGTTCTTC. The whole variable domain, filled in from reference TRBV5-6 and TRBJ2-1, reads DAGVTQSPTHLIKTRGQQVTLRCSPKSGHDTVSWYQQALGQGPQFIFQYYEEEERQRGNFPDRFSGHQFPNYSSELNVNALLLGDSALYLCASNWLGDEQFFGPGTRLTVL.

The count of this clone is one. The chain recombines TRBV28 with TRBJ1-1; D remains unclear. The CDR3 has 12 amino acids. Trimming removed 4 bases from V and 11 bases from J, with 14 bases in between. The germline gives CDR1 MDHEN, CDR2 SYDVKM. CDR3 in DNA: TGTGCCAGCAGTTACCTCATGGGGTTGGCTTTCTTT. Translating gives CASSYLMGLAFF.

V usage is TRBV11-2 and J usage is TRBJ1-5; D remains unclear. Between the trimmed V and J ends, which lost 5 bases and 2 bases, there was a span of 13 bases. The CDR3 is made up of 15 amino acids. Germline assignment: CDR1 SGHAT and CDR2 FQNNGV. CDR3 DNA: TGTGCCAGCAGCCTAACCACCCCGGGCAATCAGCCCCAGCATTTT. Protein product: CASSLTTPGNQPQHF. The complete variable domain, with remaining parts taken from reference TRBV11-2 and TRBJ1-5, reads EAGVAQSPRYKIIEKRQSVAFWCNPISGHATLYWYQQILGQGPKLLIQFQNNGVVDDSQLPKDRFSAERLKGVDSTLKIQPAKLEDSAVYLCASSLTTPGNQPQHFGDGTRLSIL.

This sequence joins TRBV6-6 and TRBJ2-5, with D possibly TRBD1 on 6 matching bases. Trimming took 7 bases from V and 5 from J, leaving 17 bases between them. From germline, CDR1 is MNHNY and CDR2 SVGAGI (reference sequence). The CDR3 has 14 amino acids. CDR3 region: CASKDRAQGETQYF. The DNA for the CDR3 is TGTGCCAGCAAAGACCGGGCCCAGGGGGAGACCCAGTACTTC.

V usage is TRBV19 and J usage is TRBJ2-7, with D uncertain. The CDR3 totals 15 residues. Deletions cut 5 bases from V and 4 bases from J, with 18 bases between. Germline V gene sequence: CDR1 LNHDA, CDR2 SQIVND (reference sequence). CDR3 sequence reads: CASSPTTSHFYEQYF. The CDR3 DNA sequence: TGTGCCAGTAGTCCCACGACATCTCACTTTTACGAGCAGTACTTC.

The CDR3 nucleotides are TGCGCCAGCCGGGACCTCACTCACTACGAGCAGTACTTC. As protein: CASRDLTHYEQYF. The chain is built from TRBV4-1 and TRBJ2-7; D may correspond to TRBD1 or TRBD2 (5 bases each). Germline loops: CDR1 MGHRA, CDR2 YSYEKL. V gave up 8 bases and J gave up 3 bases, with 14 bases separating them. The CDR3 has 13 amino acids.

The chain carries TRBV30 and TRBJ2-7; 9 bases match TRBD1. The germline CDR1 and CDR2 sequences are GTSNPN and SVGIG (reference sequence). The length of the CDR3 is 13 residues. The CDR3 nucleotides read TGTGTCTATGCCGGGACAGGGTCCCGGGAGCAGTACTTC. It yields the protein CVYAGTGSREQYF.

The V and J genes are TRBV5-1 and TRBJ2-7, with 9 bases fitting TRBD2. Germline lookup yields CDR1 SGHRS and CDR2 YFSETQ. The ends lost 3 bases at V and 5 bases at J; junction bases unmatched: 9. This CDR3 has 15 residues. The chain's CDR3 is CASSWAGTSNNEQYF. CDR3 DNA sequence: TGCGCCAGCAGCTGGGCCGGGACTAGCAACAACGAGCAGTACTTC.

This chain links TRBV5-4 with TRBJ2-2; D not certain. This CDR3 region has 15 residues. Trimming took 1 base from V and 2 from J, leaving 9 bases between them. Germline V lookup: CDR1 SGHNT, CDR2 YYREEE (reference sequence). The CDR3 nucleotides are TGTGCCAGCAGCTTGCCCAGTACCAACACCGGGGAGCTGTTTTTT. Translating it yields CASSLPSTNTGELFF.

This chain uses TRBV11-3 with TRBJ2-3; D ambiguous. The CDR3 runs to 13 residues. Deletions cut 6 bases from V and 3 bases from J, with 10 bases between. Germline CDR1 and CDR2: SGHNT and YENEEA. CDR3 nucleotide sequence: TGTGCCAGCAGGGCAGGCCTTACAGATACGCAGTATTTT. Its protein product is CASRAGLTDTQYF.

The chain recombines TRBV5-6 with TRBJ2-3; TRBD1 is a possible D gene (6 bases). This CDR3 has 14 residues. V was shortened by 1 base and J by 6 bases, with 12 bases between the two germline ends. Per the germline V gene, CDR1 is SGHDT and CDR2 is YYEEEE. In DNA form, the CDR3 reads TGTGCCAGCAGCTTGACAGGGAATACGGATACGCAGTATTTT. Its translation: CASSLTGNTDTQYF. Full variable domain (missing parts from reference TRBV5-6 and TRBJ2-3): DAGVTQSPTHLIKTRGQQVTLRCSPKSGHDTVSWYQQALGQGPQFIFQYYEEEERQRGNFPDRFSGHQFPNYSSELNVNALLLGDSALYLCASSLTGNTDTQYFGPGTRLTVL.

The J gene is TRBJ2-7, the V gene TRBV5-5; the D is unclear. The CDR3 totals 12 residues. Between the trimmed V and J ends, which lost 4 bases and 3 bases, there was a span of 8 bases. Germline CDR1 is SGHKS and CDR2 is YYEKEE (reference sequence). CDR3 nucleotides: TGTGCCAGCAGCGGGGAAAGCTACGAGCAGTACTTC. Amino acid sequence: CASSGESYEQYF.

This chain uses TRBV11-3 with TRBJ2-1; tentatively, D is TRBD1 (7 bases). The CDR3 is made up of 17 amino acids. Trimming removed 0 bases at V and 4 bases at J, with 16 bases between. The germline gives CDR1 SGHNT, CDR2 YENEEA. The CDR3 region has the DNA TGTGCCAGCAGCTTAGATGCGGGACAGCCCTTTTACAATGAGCAGTTCTTC. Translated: CASSLDAGQPFYNEQFF.